Presented here are 13 T cell receptor beta chains from one specimen sequenced in a study of T cells in Graves' hyperthyroidism and ophthalmopathy. TCR beta CDR3 regions were amplified from RNA. Carried out on the TCR CDR3, a first-round RT-PCR used the HTBI primer set. TCRdb reprocessed the multiplex PCR reads with MiXCR, giving one entry per CDR3 protein. The data contain 350,000 to 450,000 distinct CDR3 sequences, roughly 17% of them singletons. The sequenced sample consisted of blood. The receptor source for this set is a woman aged 25 to 39 with Graves' hyperthyroidism that later progressed to Graves' ophthalmopathy.

The V call is TRBV4-1, the J call TRBJ2-5; 10 bases align to TRBD2. V shed 2 bases and J 11 bases; nucleotides not matched to a gene: 11. Germline CDR1 and CDR2: MGHRA and YSYEKL. The CDR3 runs 15 residues. This chain's CDR3 is CASSQPMVAGGLQYF. The CDR3 DNA follows: TGCGCCAGCAGCCAACCGATGGTAGCGGGAGGATTACAGTACTTC.

The table lists this clonotype with many counts. CDR3 in DNA: TGCGCCAGCAGCTTGGCGGGAGGGGGCCCTACCTACGAGCAGTACTTC. This encodes CASSLAGGGPTYEQYF. The rearrangement uses TRBV5-1 and TRBJ2-7; D possibly corresponds to TRBD2 (8 bases). The germline V gene has CDR1 SGHRS and CDR2 YFSETQ. There are 16 residues in the CDR3. V was clipped by 0 bases and J by 2 bases, with 15 bases between them.

The chain joins TRBV10-2 to TRBJ1-2; no definite D call. Trimming shortened V by 7 bases and J by 2 bases, and 11 bases separated the two germline ends. CDR3 size: 13 residues. The germline gives CDR1 WSHSY, CDR2 SAAADI. The CDR3 sequence: CASTTGLNYGYTF. The DNA of the CDR3 is TGCGCCAGCACTACGGGCCTCAACTATGGCTACACCTTC.

This clonotype came up many times. The V call is TRBV19, the J call TRBJ1-4; no firm D call. CDR1 is LNHDA and CDR2 is SQIVND in the germline V gene (reference sequence). V was pared by 1 base and J by 7 bases, with 10 bases between. The CDR3 covers 14 residues. DNA for the CDR3: TGTGCCAGTAGTATAGGAGGAAACGGTGAAAAACTGTTTTTT. Protein sequence: CASSIGGNGEKLFF.

V and J are TRBV6-5 and TRBJ1-1; 9 bases fit TRBD1. Germline V gives CDR1 MNHEY, CDR2 SVGAGI. This CDR3 is 15 amino acids long. With 7 bases clipped from V and 4 bases from J, the junction kept 10 bases outside the gene matches. Here the CDR3 DNA reads TGTGCCAGCACTTCACCGGAGACAGGGGGCACTGAAGCTTTCTTT. This translates into CASTSPETGGTEAFF.

The V call is TRBV19, the J call TRBJ1-2; 7 nucleotides align to TRBD1. V lost 5 bases and J lost 6; bases outside the gene matches: 6. This CDR3 is built from 13 residues. CDR1 is LNHDA and CDR2 is SQIVND in the germline V gene (reference sequence). The chain's CDR3 is CASSPVTGNGYTF. The CDR3 nucleotides are TGTGCCAGTAGTCCGGTGACAGGGAATGGCTACACCTTC.

In this sample, this clonotype turned up many times. This sequence joins TRBV7-9 and TRBJ2-7; unclear D gene. Germline lookup yields CDR1 SEHNR and CDR2 FQNEAQ (reference sequence). V lost 5 bases and J 6 bases, leaving 8 bases between the germline ends. This CDR3 spans 11 amino acids. CDR3 sequence: CASSRRSEQYF. The CDR3 nucleotides are TGTGCCAGCAGCCGCAGGAGCGAGCAGTACTTC.

Details on this clonotype: One junction end disagrees with the germline gene, perhaps due to a read error. The chain is built from TRBV4-1 and TRBJ2-7; D gene unclear. The CDR3 covers 15 residues. CDR1 is MGHRA and CDR2 is YSYEKL in the germline V gene. CDR3 nucleotide sequence: TGCGCCAGCAGCCAAGAGTCCCCCACAGCCTACGAGCAGTCCTTC. Residues: CASSQESPTAYEQSF.

This clonotype was detected many times. The V gene is TRBV28, the J gene TRBJ2-3, with 8 bases matching TRBD2. V lost 5 bases and J lost 4; bases outside the gene matches: 5. There are 14 residues in the CDR3. Germline CDR1 MDHEN, CDR2 SYDVKM. CDR3 nucleotide sequence: TGTGCCAGCAGTACCCCGGGGGGGGCAGATACGCAGTATTTT. Translated: CASSTPGGADTQYF. The whole variable domain, filled in from reference TRBV28 and TRBJ2-3, reads DVKVTQSSRYLVKRTGEKVFLECVQDMDHENMFWYRQDPGLGLRLIYFSYDVKMKEKGDIPEGYSVSREKKERFSLILESASTNQTSMYLCASSTPGGADTQYFGPGTRLTVL.

V and J are TRBV28 and TRBJ2-7; D is possibly TRBD1 (6 bases). Germline V CDR1 and CDR2: MDHEN, SYDVKM. This CDR3 contains 12 residues. The germline V and J ends were trimmed by 5 bases and 5 bases, with 10 bases remaining between them. The CDR3 nucleotides are TGTGCCAGCAGTCCCACAGGGAACGAGCAGTACTTC. It encodes CASSPTGNEQYF.

This clonotype appeared many times. The rearrangement uses TRBV12-5 and TRBJ2-1, with 9 positions matching TRBD2. CDR3 length: 18 amino acids. V was pared by 4 bases and J by 6 bases, with 16 bases of the junction left unmatched. CDR1 and CDR2 from the germline V gene are LGHNT and FRNRAP. For the CDR3, the DNA is TGTGCTAGTGGTTCGCGCGAACCGACTAGCGGTGATGTCAATGAGCAGTTCTTC. It yields the protein CASGSREPTSGDVNEQFF.

This clonotype was seen at least ten times. The chain employs TRBV28 and TRBJ1-4; a weak D match, TRBD1 (6 bases). Germline CDR1 MDHEN, CDR2 SYDVKM. V was clipped by 5 bases and J by 7 bases, with 26 bases between them. The CDR3 is 18 residues long. CDR3 DNA: TGTGCCAGCAGTCCCTCCTATACGCCGCGGGGGGCCAGTGAAAAACTGTTTTTT. Translated, it gives CASSPSYTPRGASEKLFF.

This clonotype was counted at least ten times. The rearrangement joins TRBV19 to TRBJ1-2, with D maybe TRBD1 (6 bases). Trimming pared 5 bases from V and 0 bases from J, leaving 16 bases between. Per the germline V gene, CDR1 is LNHDA and CDR2 is SQIVND (reference sequence). The CDR3 consists of 16 residues. The CDR3 protein is CASSALSGVANYGYTF. The CDR3 coding sequence is TGTGCCAGTAGTGCCTTATCAGGGGTCGCTAACTATGGCTACACCTTC.